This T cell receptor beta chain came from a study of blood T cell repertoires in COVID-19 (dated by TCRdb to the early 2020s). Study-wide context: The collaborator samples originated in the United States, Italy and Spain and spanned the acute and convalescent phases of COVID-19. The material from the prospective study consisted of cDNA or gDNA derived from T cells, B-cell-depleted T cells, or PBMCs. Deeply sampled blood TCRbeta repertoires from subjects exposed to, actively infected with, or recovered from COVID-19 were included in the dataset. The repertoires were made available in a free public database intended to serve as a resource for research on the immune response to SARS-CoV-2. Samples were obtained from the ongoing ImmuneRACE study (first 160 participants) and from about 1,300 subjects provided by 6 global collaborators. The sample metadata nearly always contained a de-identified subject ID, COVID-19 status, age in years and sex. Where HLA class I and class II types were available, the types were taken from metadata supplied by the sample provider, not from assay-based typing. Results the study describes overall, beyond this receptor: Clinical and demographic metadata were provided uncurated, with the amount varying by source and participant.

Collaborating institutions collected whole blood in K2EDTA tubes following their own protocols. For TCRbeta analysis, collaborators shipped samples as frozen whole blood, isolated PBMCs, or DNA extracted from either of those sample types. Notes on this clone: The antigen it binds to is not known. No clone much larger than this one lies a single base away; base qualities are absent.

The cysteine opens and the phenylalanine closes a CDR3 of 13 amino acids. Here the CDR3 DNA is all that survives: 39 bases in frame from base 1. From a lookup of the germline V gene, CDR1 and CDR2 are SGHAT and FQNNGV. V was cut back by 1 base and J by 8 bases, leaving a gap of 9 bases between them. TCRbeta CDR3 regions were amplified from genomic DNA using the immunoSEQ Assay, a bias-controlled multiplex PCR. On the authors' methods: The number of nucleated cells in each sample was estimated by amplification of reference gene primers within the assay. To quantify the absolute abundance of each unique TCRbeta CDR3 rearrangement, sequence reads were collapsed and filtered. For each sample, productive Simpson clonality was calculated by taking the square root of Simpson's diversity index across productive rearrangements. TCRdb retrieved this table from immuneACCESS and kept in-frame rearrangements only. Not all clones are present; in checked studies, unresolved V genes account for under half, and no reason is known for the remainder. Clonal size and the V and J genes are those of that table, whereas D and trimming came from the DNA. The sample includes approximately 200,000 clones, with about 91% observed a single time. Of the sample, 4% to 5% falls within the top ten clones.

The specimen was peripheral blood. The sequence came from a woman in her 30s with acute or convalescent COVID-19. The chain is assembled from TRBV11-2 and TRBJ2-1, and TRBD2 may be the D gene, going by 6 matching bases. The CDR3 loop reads CASSLVGGDEQFF. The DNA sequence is TGTGCCAGCAGCTTAGTAGGCGGGGATGAGCAGTTCTTC.